Below are 18 T cell receptor beta chains sequenced from a single sample in a study of cytomegalovirus exposure and HLA in healthy donors. Produced via immunoSEQ multiplex PCR; TCRdb's table is partial and in-frame only. The sample shows fewer than 250,000 clones, just under 90% of them seen only once. Sequencing was carried out using PBMCs. The source is a man between 18 and 35 years old in good health and CMV-seronegative.

The gene calls are TRBV10-3 and TRBJ2-5; 7 nucleotides line up with TRBD1. This CDR3 has 13 amino acids. Germline trimming cut 5 bases from V and 4 bases from J; bases unmatched to any gene: 4. Germline V gene data show CDR1 as ENHRY and CDR2 as SYGVKD. CDR3 region: CAISPTGRETQYF. CDR3 bases: TGTGCCATCAGTCCGACAGGGAGAGAGACCCAGTACTTC.

This clone occurred a few times. V usage is TRBV4-1 and J usage is TRBJ1-2; D might be TRBD1 (6 bases). This CDR3 spans 15 amino acids. CDR1 is MGHRA and CDR2 is YSYEKL in the germline V gene. The V end was cut by 4 bases, the J end by 3 bases, with 15 bases between. The chain's CDR3 is CASSRLGAVDYGYTF. The CDR3 coding sequence is TGCGCCAGCAGCCGCTTGGGGGCGGTGGACTATGGCTACACCTTC.

V usage is TRBV27 and J usage is TRBJ2-3; 7 bases match TRBD2. Germline V gene sequence: CDR1 MNHEY, CDR2 SMNVEV (reference sequence). The CDR3 length is 13 residues. The trim removed 2 bases at V and 8 bases at J, leaving 4 bases unmatched. For the CDR3, the DNA is TGTGCCAGCAGTTTAAAAGCGGGGAGTACGCAGTATTTT. Encoded protein: CASSLKAGSTQYF.

The V and J genes are TRBV19 and TRBJ1-2, with D perhaps matching TRBD1 (5 bases). The CDR3 sequence is 12 residues long. Trimming removed 3 bases at V and 8 bases at J, with 10 bases between. CDR1 is LNHDA and CDR2 is SQIVND in the germline V gene (reference sequence). The CDR3: CASSIQGGGYTF. The CDR3 nucleotides read TGTGCCAGTAGTATCCAGGGCGGAGGCTACACCTTC. Drawing the rest from reference TRBV19 and TRBJ1-2, the complete variable domain is DGGITQSPKYLFRKEGQNVTLSCEQNLNHDAMYWYRQDPGQGLRLIYYSQIVNDFQKGDIAEGYSVSREKKESFPLTVTSAQKNPTAFYLCASSIQGGGYTFGSGTRLTVV.

V usage is TRBV5-6 and J usage is TRBJ2-7; 7 positions match TRBD1. Losses at the gene ends were 5 bases for V and 5 bases for J; bases not matched to a gene: 7. The V gene's germline CDR1 is SGHDT and CDR2 YYEEEE. This CDR3 is built from 13 residues. The CDR3 DNA reads as TGTGCCAGCAGATGGGGACAGATCCACGAGCAGTACTTC. Protein sequence: CASRWGQIHEQYF.

The chain combines TRBV5-6 with TRBJ2-3; D call uncertain. Germline V CDR1 and CDR2: SGHDT, YYEEEE. The CDR3 loop spans 14 amino acids. V lost 1 base and J 0 bases, leaving 6 bases between the germline ends. The CDR3, as DNA: TGTGCCAGCAGCTTGTTGGCCAGCACAGATACGCAGTATTTT. Amino acids: CASSLLASTDTQYF.

The chain recombines TRBV6-1 with TRBJ2-7, with 7 bases fitting TRBD2. CDR3 length equals 14 residues. J was trimmed by 3 bases and V by 3 bases; bases with no gene match: 5. The germline gives CDR1 MNHNS, CDR2 SASEGT. In nucleotides, the CDR3 is TGTGCCAGCAGTGAGCGGGAGTCTAGCTACGAGCAGTACTTC. Translating it yields CASSERESSYEQYF.

V gene TRBV9 combines with J gene TRBJ1-4, with unresolved D. Germline loops: CDR1 SGDLS, CDR2 YYNGEE. The CDR3 loop spans 14 amino acids. V was shortened by 0 bases and J by 7 bases, with 10 bases between the two germline ends. The CDR3 reads CASSVAGVGEKLFF. In DNA, the CDR3 is TGTGCCAGCAGCGTAGCTGGAGTCGGTGAAAAACTGTTTTTT.

The V call is TRBV6-1, the J call TRBJ1-2; tentative D call: TRBD1 (5 bases). From germline, CDR1 is MNHNS and CDR2 SASEGT. Trimming shortened V by 2 bases and J by 8 bases, and 12 bases separated the two germline ends. CDR3 length equals 13 residues. CDR3 residues: CASSEKKGAGYTF. The CDR3 nucleotides read TGTGCCAGCAGTGAAAAGAAAGGGGCGGGCTACACCTTC.

The chain employs TRBV28 and TRBJ2-3, with D unclear. Between the trimmed V and J ends, which lost 3 bases and 4 bases, there was a span of 8 bases. Germline loops: CDR1 MDHEN, CDR2 SYDVKM. The CDR3 sequence is 13 residues long. CDR3 protein: CASSFGRADTQYF. The DNA for the CDR3 is TGTGCCAGCAGTTTTGGCCGGGCAGATACGCAGTATTTT.

The V call is TRBV28, the J call TRBJ2-1; 9 nucleotides line up with TRBD1. Germline CDR1 and CDR2: MDHEN and SYDVKM. V gave up 5 bases and J gave up 14 bases; unmatched junction bases: 10. This CDR3 has 13 amino acids. Here the CDR3 DNA reads TGTGCCAGCAGTCTCGGCCGGGACAGGGAGGAGTTCTTC. Translating it yields CASSLGRDREEFF.

The chain uses TRBV2 and TRBJ2-1; 11 positions agree with TRBD2. Germline V CDR1 and CDR2: SNHLY, FYNNEI. V lost 11 bases and J lost 8; bases outside the gene matches: 14. The length of the CDR3 is 15 residues. The CDR3 spells CAPLGLTSGSYEQFF. The CDR3 nucleotides are TGTGCCCCCTTAGGTCTTACTAGCGGGAGTTATGAGCAGTTCTTC.

The rearrangement joins TRBV29-1 to TRBJ1-5; a possible D gene is TRBD1 (5 bases). CDR3 length equals 14 residues. Germline CDR1 and CDR2: SQVTM and ANQGSEA. V was cut by 7 bases and J by 2 bases, with 15 bases left in between. CDR3 amino acids: CSASLGVGNQPQHF. The DNA for the CDR3 is TGCAGCGCTTCCTTAGGGGTGGGCAATCAGCCCCAGCATTTT.

This clone appeared once. The genes are TRBV27 and TRBJ2-3; 12 bases map to TRBD2. CDR3 length equals 17 residues. From germline, CDR1 is MNHEY and CDR2 SMNVEV (reference sequence). Trimming took 5 bases from V and 2 from J; bases not matched to a gene: 8. The CDR3 spells CASSPLRLAGDTDTQYF. The CDR3 nucleotides are TGTGCCAGCAGTCCCCTTAGACTAGCGGGAGACACAGATACGCAGTATTTT.

The chain employs TRBV29-1 and TRBJ2-2; D possibly corresponds to TRBD2 (6 bases). Trimming left V 6 bases short and J 6 bases short, with 8 bases between. The CDR3 has 11 amino acids. Per the germline V gene, CDR1 is SQVTM and CDR2 is ANQGSEA. In nucleotides, the CDR3 is TGCAGCGTCGGGGGTCCCGGGGAGCTGTTTTTT. The encoded protein is CSVGGPGELFF.

DNA for the CDR3: TGCGCCAGCAGCTTGGTGTTAGCGGGAGCTAAGAATGAGCAGTTCTTC. This codes for CASSLVLAGAKNEQFF. The J gene is TRBJ2-1, the V gene TRBV5-1; the match to TRBD2 covers 9 bases. CDR3 size: 16 residues. With 0 bases clipped from V and 7 bases from J, the junction kept 8 bases outside the gene matches. The V gene's germline CDR1 is SGHRS and CDR2 YFSETQ.

In DNA, the CDR3 is TGTGCCAGCAGTTACCCAGGGAACACTGAAGCTTTCTTT. Encoded protein: CASSYPGNTEAFF. This chain links TRBV6-5 with TRBJ1-1; D not certain. V was clipped by 2 bases and J by 1 base, with 5 bases between them. This CDR3 comprises 13 residues. In germline, CDR1 is MNHEY, CDR2 SVGAGI.

The V and J genes are TRBV4-3 and TRBJ2-7; the match to TRBD2 covers 9 bases. Germline lookup yields CDR1 LGHNA and CDR2 YSLEER. CDR3 length: 15 residues. Losses at the gene ends were 0 bases for V and 3 bases for J; bases not matched to a gene: 3. The chain's CDR3 is CASSQDGREGYEQYF. CDR3 in DNA: TGCGCCAGCAGCCAAGACGGGCGGGAGGGCTACGAGCAGTACTTC.